Presented here are 19 T cell receptor beta chains from one specimen sequenced in a study of blood T cell repertoires in COVID-19 (dated by TCRdb to the early 2020s). Library construction relied on the immunoSEQ multiplex PCR assay. This is the immuneACCESS table as TCRdb keeps it, with only in-frame sequences that have V and J called. A part of the clones is gone; compared with another copy, unresolved V genes explain less than half, and the rest is unexplained. This sample is represented by some 200,000 clones; roughly four fifths of them were singletons. 6.9% of the sample goes to the ten largest clones. What was sequenced was peripheral blood. Receptors were obtained from a human donor with acute or convalescent COVID-19. The donor label of this sample is uncertain.

V and J are TRBV18 and TRBJ2-7; 8 bases align to TRBD1. Germline lookup yields CDR1 KGHSH and CDR2 LQKENI. The CDR3 extends over 12 amino acids. V lost 3 bases and J lost 7; bases outside the gene matches: 2. The DNA for the CDR3 is TGTGCCAGCTCACCCGGGACAGGTGAGCAGTACTTC. Translated, it gives CASSPGTGEQYF.

V is TRBV5-1 and J is TRBJ2-5, with a tentative D call TRBD1 (5 bases). The CDR3 runs 15 residues. V lost 2 bases and J lost 1, with 12 bases in between. Germline V gene data show CDR1 as SGHRS and CDR2 as YFSETQ. CDR3 sequence: CASSFSGNRQETQYF. As DNA, the CDR3 is TGCGCCAGCAGCTTCTCAGGGAACCGCCAAGAGACCCAGTACTTC.

J is TRBJ1-1 and V is TRBV5-1, with a possible D match to TRBD1 (6 bases). This CDR3 spans 13 amino acids. CDR1 is SGHRS and CDR2 is YFSETQ in the germline V gene. V was cut by 3 bases and J by 4 bases, with 10 bases left in between. CDR3 in DNA: TGCGCCAGCAGCTACACAGGGAGCACTGAAGCTTTCTTT. It translates to CASSYTGSTEAFF.

The rearrangement links TRBV7-2 to TRBJ2-3; no firm D call. Germline V gene data show CDR1 as SGHTA and CDR2 as FQGNSA. V lost 0 bases, J lost 2 bases, and 6 bases lay in between. This CDR3 contains 14 residues. CDR3 residues: CASSLAALTDTQYF. The CDR3, as DNA: TGTGCCAGCAGCTTAGCGGCCCTCACAGATACGCAGTATTTT.

For the CDR3, the DNA is TGTGCCAGCAGCTTAGCCCCTCCGGGCGGGATAAACCCGAGCTCCTACAATGAGCAGTTCTTC. Translated, it gives CASSLAPPGGINPSSYNEQFF. This chain uses TRBV7-7 with TRBJ2-1; a possible D gene is TRBD2 (6 bases). V shed 0 bases and J shed 0 bases, with 24 bases lying between them. The germline gives CDR1 SSHAT, CDR2 FNYEAQ (reference sequence). CDR3 length: 21 amino acids.

The CDR3 loop is CASSDGQGAYNEQFF. In nucleotides, the CDR3 is TGTGCCAGCAGCGATGGACAGGGGGCCTACAATGAGCAGTTCTTC. The chain links TRBV11-1 to TRBJ2-1; 10 nucleotides match TRBD1. Germline trimming cut 5 bases from V and 2 bases from J; bases unmatched to any gene: 3. CDR3 length: 15 amino acids. Per germline, CDR1 SGHAT and CDR2 FQDESV (reference sequence). Variable domain in full (rest from reference TRBV11-1 and TRBJ2-1): EAEVAQSPRYKITEKSQAVAFWCDPISGHATLYWYRQILGQGPELLVQFQDESVVDDSQLPKDRFSAERLKGVDSTLKIQPAELGDSAMYLCASSDGQGAYNEQFFGPGTRLTVL.

The V gene is TRBV6-5, the J gene TRBJ1-1; a weak D match, TRBD1 (5 bases). The CDR3 has 15 amino acids. Germline assignment: CDR1 MNHEY and CDR2 SVGAGI. Deletions cut 6 bases from V and 1 base from J, with 15 bases between. The CDR3 sequence is CASRPPGHPNTEAFF. Here the CDR3 DNA reads TGTGCCAGCAGACCCCCCGGACATCCGAACACTGAAGCTTTCTTT.

The CDR3 loop is CASSLAGQGGDEQFF. The CDR3 DNA is TGTGCCAGCAGCTTGGCCGGACAGGGAGGGGATGAGCAGTTCTTC. The chain is built from TRBV5-4 and TRBJ2-1, with a tentative D call TRBD1 (8 bases). V was cut by 0 bases and J by 8 bases, with 15 bases left in between. Looked up from germline, CDR1 is SGHNT and CDR2 is YYREEE (reference sequence). The CDR3 extends over 15 amino acids.

This chain uses TRBV30 with TRBJ2-7, with TRBD2 as a possible D gene (6 bases). Trimming took 5 bases from V and 1 from J, leaving 15 bases between them. This CDR3 is built from 14 residues. Looked up from germline, CDR1 is GTSNPN and CDR2 is SVGIG (reference sequence). The CDR3 nucleotides are TGTGCCTGGGGTCGGGACTCTCGGTCCTACGAGCAGTACTTC. Its translation: CAWGRDSRSYEQYF.

The chain has TRBV11-3 and TRBJ2-7; D remains ambiguous. Per germline, CDR1 SGHNT and CDR2 YENEEA. The CDR3 consists of 15 residues. V dropped 3 bases and J dropped 6 bases, with 18 bases sitting between them. The CDR3 coding sequence is TGTGCCAGCAGCTTGGGCTTTGGGTCAGCTGGCGAGCAGTACTTC. It is translated as CASSLGFGSAGEQYF.

The chain joins TRBV5-1 to TRBJ2-3, with TRBD1 as a possible D gene (7 bases). Germline CDR1 reads SGHRS; CDR2 reads YFSETQ. This CDR3 has 16 residues. The V end lost 0 bases, the J end lost 3 bases, and 14 bases lay between the germline ends. This CDR3 is CASSLAGGGRTDTQYF. The CDR3 nucleotides are TGCGCCAGCAGCTTGGCCGGAGGGGGCAGGACAGATACGCAGTATTTT.

The CDR3 nucleotides read TGTGCCAGCAGCCAAGAGGGCCGCTATGGCTACACCTTC. It yields the protein CASSQEGRYGYTF. The chain employs TRBV3-1 (or the pseudogene TRBV3-2) and TRBJ1-2; D gene uncertain. The CDR3 runs 13 residues. Germline V CDR1 and CDR2: LGHDT, YNNKEL (reference sequence). Trimming shortened V by 0 bases and J by 4 bases, and 6 bases separated the two germline ends.

The chain carries TRBV7-2 and TRBJ1-1; D unresolved. In germline, CDR1 is SGHTA, CDR2 FQGNSA. The V and J ends lost 6 bases and 10 bases respectively, with 12 bases between them. This CDR3 comprises 11 residues. The CDR3 loop is CASRFGEGAFF. The CDR3 coding sequence is TGTGCCAGCAGGTTCGGCGAGGGAGCTTTCTTT.

The chain is built from TRBV6-1 and TRBJ2-1; D ambiguous. This CDR3 has 18 amino acids. V was cut by 1 base and J by 0 bases, with 16 bases left in between. Germline V lookup: CDR1 MNHNS, CDR2 SASEGT. CDR3 sequence: CASSEERYGRSSYNEQFF. The CDR3 DNA reads TGTGCCAGCAGTGAAGAAAGGTATGGAAGGAGCTCCTACAATGAGCAGTTCTTC.

The chain carries TRBV6-5 and TRBJ2-1; 8 positions match TRBD2. V lost 8 bases and J lost 7; bases outside the gene matches: 10. The CDR3 extends over 14 amino acids. CDR1 and CDR2 (germline): MNHEY, SVGAGI. CDR3 DNA sequence: TGTGCCAGCGGAAATCCTAGCGGGCGGAATGAGCAGTTCTTC. Protein product: CASGNPSGRNEQFF.

The chain links TRBV28 to TRBJ1-5; tentative D call: TRBD1 (6 bases). Trimming removed 8 bases from V and 2 bases from J, with 13 bases in between. The CDR3 extends over 14 amino acids. Germline CDR1 reads MDHEN; CDR2 reads SYDVKM. For the CDR3, the DNA is TGTGCCAGCCTCTCAGGGGCTCGCAATCAGCCCCAGCATTTT. Translating gives CASLSGARNQPQHF.

The chain carries TRBV6-5 and TRBJ1-2, with unresolved D. The V end was cut by 5 bases, the J end by 1 base, with 14 bases between. Germline V CDR1 and CDR2: MNHEY, SVGAGI. This CDR3 has 15 residues. The CDR3 sequence is CASSTAAGINYGYTF. In DNA form, the CDR3 reads TGTGCCAGCAGTACCGCAGCGGGGATTAACTATGGCTACACCTTC.

This clone has only a few counts. The chain is built from TRBV5-4 and TRBJ1-2; TRBD1 matches at 11 bases. The CDR3 spans 14 residues. With V trimmed by 3 bases and J by 5 bases, 3 bases remained unmatched. Per germline, CDR1 SGHNT and CDR2 YYREEE (reference sequence). CDR3 DNA sequence: TGTGCCAGCAGCTGGGACAGGGGGGGGTATGGCTACACCTTC. It codes for CASSWDRGGYGYTF.

This sequence joins TRBV5-1 and TRBJ2-3; D perhaps matches TRBD2 (5 bases). There are 15 residues in the CDR3. Trimming took 2 bases from V and 0 from J, leaving 10 bases between them. CDR1 and CDR2 from the germline V gene are SGHRS and YFSETQ. The DNA for the CDR3 is TGCGCCAGCAGCTTCCCCCCGGGGAGCACAGATACGCAGTATTTT. This gives the protein CASSFPPGSTDTQYF.